Listed below are T cell receptor beta chains from one sample, sequenced in a study of T-cell reconstitution after alpha-beta-depleted transplantation in children. In TCRdb, the PCR reads were re-called with MiXCR into one record per CDR3 protein. The sample records 700,000 to 950,000 distinct CDR3 sequences, roughly 15% being singletons. Sequences were derived from PBMCs, mostly from graft donor cells, sampled 360 days after TCRalphabeta/CD19-depleted stem cell transplant. The receptors come from a male patient aged 10 to 17 who had a stem cell transplant for acute lymphoblastic leukemia, so the T cells may come from the graft donor. The CDR3 runs from the conserved cysteine through the conserved F or W. Each record gives: V gene, D gene, J gene, clone size, CDR3 DNA, CDR3 protein. D genes are given only for firm matches. Clone sizes are given selectively: once, few, many, or a class where the clone is expanded.

TRBV2	NA	TRBJ2-3	few	TGTGCCAGCAGGGCAGGGGCGCCTACTCAGTATTTT	CASRAGAPTQYF
TRBV6-1	TRBD2	TRBJ2-7	few	TGTGCCAGCAGCCGACTAGCGGGAGTCGCCGAGCAGTACTTC	CASSRLAGVAEQYF
TRBV7-9	NA	TRBJ1-2	few	TGTGCCAGCAGCCCACAGACAGGAACCCACACCTTC	CASSPQTGTHTF
TRBV4-1	TRBD2	TRBJ2-3	NA	TGCGCCAGCAGCCAAGATGAAGGGACTAGCGGGAGGAGCACAGATACGCAGTATTTT	CASSQDEGTSGRSTDTQYF
TRBV27	TRBD1	TRBJ2-7	NA	TGTGCCAGCGGTTTAGGAAAGGGGGCCGGCGACGAGCAGTACTTC	CASGLGKGAGDEQYF
TRBV11-2	NA	TRBJ2-7	NA	TGTGCCAGCAGCTTAGGCATCGTTAACGAGCAGTACTTC	CASSLGIVNEQYF
TRBV5-6	TRBD1	TRBJ1-2	NA	TGTGCCAGCAGCGTGGGACAGCCCTATGGCTACACCTTC	CASSVGQPYGYTF
TRBV3-1	NA	TRBJ2-2	few	TGTGCCAGCAGCCAAATTTCGGCCGGGGAGCTGTTTTTT	CASSQISAGELFF
TRBV5-1	TRBD1	TRBJ2-1	few	TGCGCCAGCAGCATACCCGGGACAGGGGGACTAGTAAGTGGCAATGAGCAGTTCTTC	CASSIPGTGGLVSGNEQFF
TRBV3-1	TRBD1	TRBJ1-2	few	TGTGCCAGCAGCCAACCAGGACAGGCAGGCTACACCTTC	CASSQPGQAGYTF
TRBV20-1	NA	TRBJ1-6	NA	TGCAGTGCTAGAGCCGGTAGCAGTAGTTCACCCCTCCACTTT	CSARAGSSSSPLHF
TRBV27	NA	TRBJ2-3	many	TGTGCCAGCAGTTTGCGGGGGCCAAGAACAGATACGCAGTATTTT	CASSLRGPRTDTQYF
TRBV7-3	NA	TRBJ2-5	few	TGTGCCAGCAGCTTAACCCCCTCGGTAGAGACCCAGTACTTC	CASSLTPSVETQYF
TRBV10-3	TRBD2	TRBJ2-7	many	TGTGCCATCAGTGAGTCGGGGACTAGGTTGTACGAGCAGTACTTC	CAISESGTRLYEQYF
TRBV21-1	NA	TRBJ2-1	few	TGTGCCAGCAGCAAAGAGCCTAGCGGGAGGAACAATGAGCAGTTCTTC	CASSKEPSGRNNEQFF
TRBV15	NA	TRBJ2-3	few	TGTGCCACCAGGGGTGCGAGCGCAGATACGCAGTATTTT	CATRGASADTQYF
TRBV7-9	NA	TRBJ2-2	few	TGTGCCAGCAGCTTCCGTCCGCTAGCGAACACCGGGGAGCTGTTTTTT	CASSFRPLANTGELFF
TRBV6-1	TRBD1	TRBJ1-1	few	TGTGCCAGCTTTGGACAGGGAAGCACTGAAGCTTTCTTT	CASFGQGSTEAFF
TRBV27	NA	TRBJ2-4	many	TGTGCCAGCGGTGTTGAGCGAGCCAAAAACATTCAGTACTTC	CASGVERAKNIQYF
TRBV7-9	NA	TRBJ2-3	many	TGTGCCAGCAGCTTAATTTCGCTGACAGATACGCAGTATTTT	CASSLISLTDTQYF
TRBV29-1	NA	TRBJ2-7	NA	TGCAGCGTTGCCAGTCGCTCCTACGAGCAGTACTTC	CSVASRSYEQYF
TRBV2	NA	TRBJ2-1	few	TGTGCCAGCAACCCTAACGGGGACAATGAGCAGTTCTTC	CASNPNGDNEQFF
TRBV5-1	NA	TRBJ1-2	NA	TGCGCCAGCAGCTTGTGGGAAGCCGTCGGCTACACCTTC	CASSLWEAVGYTF
TRBV7-3	NA	TRBJ2-7	NA	TGTGCCAGCAGCCCCATACCACAAATGGTCTACGAGCAGTACTTC	CASSPIPQMVYEQYF
TRBV5-1	TRBD1	TRBJ1-2	NA	TGCGCCAGCAGCTTGGCCAGTGTCAGGGGGCTGGATGGCTACACCTTC	CASSLASVRGLDGYTF
TRBV29-1	NA	TRBJ2-1	few	TGCAGCGTCCGAGCTCCCGGGACAAAGTACAATGAGCAGTTCTTC	CSVRAPGTKYNEQFF
TRBV7-2	NA	TRBJ1-3	few	TGTGCCAGCAGCTTTAACTCCGACTCTGGAAACACCATATATTTT	CASSFNSDSGNTIYF
TRBV5-1	NA	TRBJ2-7	few	TGCGCCAGCAGCTTGGCCGGCGCAGGGCCTCCCTACGAGCAGTACTTC	CASSLAGAGPPYEQYF
TRBV14	NA	TRBJ2-1	NA	TGTGCCAGCAGCCAAGATCGGCCAGGGCGACATTACGATGAGCAGTTCTTC	CASSQDRPGRHYDEQFF